A selection of T cell receptor beta chains follows, all from one sample in a study of T-cell memory formation after mild COVID-19. Each CDR3 protein gets one entry after TCRdb re-called the 5' RACE reads with MiXCR. Of around 310,000 distinct CDR3 sequences listed, around 20% are singletons. The sample comprised PBMCs or a T cell subset sorted from them (not recorded which). Receptors were obtained from a man in his late teens or twenties who had mild COVID-19 (a few samples of this study predate the infection). Cell type and time point are not known. Each CDR3 is given with its conserved first and last residue. D genes are given only for firm matches. Clone size is stated in some rows and not others, as once, few, many or a class when expanded.

clone_size,j_call,v_call,d_call,cdr3_aa,cdr3_nt
-,TRBJ2-3,TRBV5-6,-,CASSPRVPSTDTQYF,TGTGCCAGCAGTCCGAGGGTTCCAAGCACAGATACGCAGTATTTT
-,TRBJ2-1,TRBV12-3/TRBV12-4,-,CASSFSRVPAF,TGTGCCAGCAGTTTCTCGAGGGTGCCCGCCTTC
few,TRBJ1-5,TRBV12-3/TRBV12-4,-,CASSLEQVSNQPQHF,TGTGCCAGCAGTTTAGAACAGGTCTCTAATCAGCCCCAGCATTTT
-,TRBJ1-1,TRBV11-2,TRBD1,CASSSIAPGQMNTEAFF,TGTGCCAGCAGCTCAATAGCCCCGGGACAGATGAACACTGAAGCTTTCTTT
many,TRBJ1-1,TRBV12-3/TRBV12-4,-,CASSFGRNTEAFF,TGTGCCAGCAGTTTTGGGCGGAACACTGAAGCTTTCTTT
-,TRBJ2-1,TRBV9,-,CASSATGLVYNEQFF,TGTGCCAGCAGCGCCACGGGACTGGTTTACAATGAGCAGTTCTTC
-,TRBJ1-3,TRBV6-5,-,CASSYGTALGNTIYF,TGTGCCAGCAGTTACGGAACAGCGCTAGGAAACACCATATATTTT
few,TRBJ2-2,TRBV28,TRBD2,CASSSSGATTGELFF,TGTGCCAGCAGTTCTAGCGGGGCAACTACCGGGGAGCTGTTTTTT
-,TRBJ2-2,TRBV10-3,-,CAISEFSRGQTGELFF,TGTGCCATCAGTGAATTTAGCCGGGGGCAGACCGGGGAGCTGTTTTTT
-,TRBJ2-3,TRBV20-1,TRBD2,CSARDQASGAWGDTQYF,TGCAGTGCTAGAGATCAGGCTAGCGGGGCCTGGGGAGATACGCAGTATTTT
-,TRBJ1-5,TRBV12-3/TRBV12-4,-,CASSLGSGGGNQPQHF,TGTGCCAGCAGTTTAGGTTCCGGGGGCGGCAATCAGCCCCAGCATTTT
many,TRBJ2-1,TRBV11-2,TRBD2,CASSFGLADYNEQFF,TGTGCCAGCAGCTTCGGACTAGCGGACTACAATGAGCAGTTCTTC
-,TRBJ2-3,TRBV24-1,TRBD1,CATSRTGTTDTQYF,TGTGCCACCAGTCGGACAGGGACAACAGATACGCAGTATTTT
-,TRBJ2-2,TRBV7-8,TRBD1,CASGAGGNTGELFF,TGTGCCAGCGGGGCAGGGGGGAACACCGGGGAGCTGTTTTTT
many,TRBJ2-1,TRBV11-2,-,CASSQARHNEQFF,TGTGCCAGCAGCCAGGCGCGTCACAATGAGCAGTTCTTC
many,TRBJ1-6,TRBV7-2,-,CASRRMGSPLHF,TGTGCCAGCAGGCGAATGGGTTCACCCCTCCACTTT
-,TRBJ2-5,TRBV14,-,CASSGLGETQYF,TGTGCCAGCAGTGGACTGGGAGAGACCCAGTACTTC
-,TRBJ2-1,TRBV7-7,-,CASSPRYPGEQFF,TGTGCTAGCAGCCCCCGGTATCCGGGTGAGCAGTTCTTC
-,TRBJ1-1,TRBV20-1,-,CSASPPGNTEAFF,TGCAGTGCTAGTCCTCCGGGGAACACTGAAGCTTTCTTT
-,TRBJ2-7,TRBV18,-,CASSPWDIPHEQYF,TGTGCCAGCTCACCTTGGGACATCCCCCACGAGCAGTACTTC
-,TRBJ1-1,TRBV4-1,-,CASSSPREGVNTEAFF,TGCGCCAGCAGCTCACCCCGGGAGGGGGTGAACACTGAAGCTTTCTTT
many,TRBJ2-5,TRBV7-9,-,CASSPKVDQYF,TGTGCCAGCAGCCCCAAGGTAGACCAGTACTTC
few,TRBJ2-1,TRBV12-3/TRBV12-4,-,CASSQTGSYNEQFF,TGTGCCAGCAGTCAGACGGGATCCTACAATGAGCAGTTCTTC
many,TRBJ2-7,TRBV20-1,TRBD2,CSARDVLAGMSYEQYF,TGCAGTGCTAGAGATGTACTAGCGGGGATGTCCTACGAGCAGTACTTC
few,TRBJ2-1,TRBV6-1,-,CASSGNSWGEQFF,TGTGCCAGCAGTGGCAACTCCTGGGGTGAGCAGTTCTTC
few,TRBJ2-3,TRBV29-1,TRBD2,CSVEDQRGANTDTQYF,TGCAGCGTTGAGGACCAGCGGGGGGCCAACACAGATACGCAGTATTTT
few,TRBJ1-1,TRBV20-1,TRBD1,CSARRGTGGVGSGEAFF,TGCAGTGCTAGGAGAGGGACAGGGGGCGTCGGATCTGGGGAAGCTTTCTTT
-,TRBJ2-1,TRBV2,-,CASRKERGEGNEQFF,TGTGCCAGCAGGAAGGAGAGGGGGGAAGGAAATGAGCAGTTCTTC
few,TRBJ2-7,TRBV5-1,-,CASSPGTTQYF,TGCGCCAGCAGCCCGGGGACGACGCAGTACTTC
-,TRBJ1-1,TRBV7-9,-,CASSPQGYKNTEAFF,TGTGCCAGCAGCCCACAGGGATATAAGAACACTGAAGCTTTCTTT
-,TRBJ2-2,TRBV6-2/TRBV6-3,TRBD1,CASSSQGANTGELFF,TGTGCCAGCAGTTCCCAGGGGGCAAACACCGGGGAGCTGTTTTTT
-,TRBJ1-1,TRBV4-3,-,CASSQDPPRALGTEAFF,TGCGCAAGCAGCCAAGATCCCCCTAGGGCTTTGGGCACTGAAGCTTTCTTT
-,TRBJ2-7,TRBV5-6,-,CASSPGLGTYEQYF,TGTGCCAGCAGCCCCGGACTTGGGACCTACGAGCAGTACTTC
-,TRBJ1-6,TRBV7-2,-,CASSLVWTDNSPLHF,TGTGCCAGCAGCTTAGTTTGGACCGATAATTCACCCCTCCACTTT
few,TRBJ2-2,TRBV7-9,TRBD2,CASSAGLAATGELFF,TGTGCCAGCAGCGCGGGACTAGCGGCCACCGGGGAGCTGTTTTTT
-,TRBJ2-5,TRBV12-3/TRBV12-4,TRBD2,CASRPHLGAGRGDETQYF,TGTGCCAGCAGACCTCACCTTGGGGCTGGACGGGGGGATGAGACCCAGTACTTC
-,TRBJ2-1,TRBV6-6,TRBD2,CASSPLGEGYNEQFF,TGTGCCAGCAGTCCCCTGGGGGAGGGCTACAATGAGCAGTTCTTC
-,TRBJ1-1,TRBV6-5,-,CASFKQGRGNTEAFF,TGTGCCAGCTTCAAACAGGGACGTGGGAACACTGAAGCTTTCTTT
-,TRBJ2-3,TRBV28,-,CASSLQGTTDTQYF,TGTGCCAGCAGTTTACAGGGGACCACAGATACGCAGTATTTT
-,TRBJ1-1,TRBV28,-,CASSSRPGTRNTEAFF,TGTGCCAGCAGTTCCCGTCCCGGGACACGGAACACTGAAGCTTTCTTT
-,TRBJ2-4,TRBV7-2,TRBD1,CASSPGQGNIQYF,TGTGCCAGCAGCCCAGGACAGGGAAACATTCAGTACTTC
few,TRBJ1-6,TRBV28,-,CASTLIGGVGNSPLHF,TGTGCCAGCACTCTCATAGGGGGAGTCGGTAATTCACCCCTCCACTTT
few,TRBJ1-1,TRBV7-8,-,CASSLGLGGTEAFF,TGTGCCAGCAGCTTGGGGTTGGGCGGCACTGAAGCTTTCTTT
many,TRBJ2-1,TRBV6-4,TRBD2,CASSDTSVSEQFF,TGTGCCAGCAGTGATACTAGCGTTTCTGAGCAGTTCTTC
few,TRBJ2-7,TRBV7-6,-,CASSLTGLNEQYF,TGTGCCAGCAGCTTAACCGGTCTAAACGAGCAGTACTTC
few,TRBJ1-2,TRBV27,TRBD1,CASSPGQGPGYGYTF,TGTGCCAGCTCTCCGGGACAGGGGCCGGGCTATGGCTACACCTTC
-,TRBJ2-5,TRBV5-1,TRBD2,CASRRGSSGGLQETQYF,TGCGCCAGCAGGAGGGGGTCCAGCGGGGGTCTGCAAGAGACCCAGTACTTC
-,TRBJ1-1,TRBV10-3,-,CAISASSGIRFGMNTEAFF,TGTGCCATCAGTGCTTCTTCAGGGATACGGTTCGGGATGAACACTGAAGCTTTCTTT
few,TRBJ1-2,TRBV7-8,-,CASRESGLGESGYGYTF,TGTGCCAGCAGGGAGAGCGGGCTGGGGGAATCGGGCTATGGCTACACCTTC
few,TRBJ1-2,TRBV5-1,-,CASSLVPGGNYGYTF,TGCGCCAGCAGCTTGGTTCCCGGGGGCAACTATGGCTACACCTTC
few,TRBJ2-7,TRBV5-1,TRBD2,CASSGLAGPNSYEQYF,TGCGCCAGCAGCGGTCTAGCGGGACCGAACTCCTACGAGCAGTACTTC
-,TRBJ1-6,TRBV6-6,-,CASSYSDVPSPLHF,TGTGCCAGCAGTTACTCGGACGTACCTTCACCCCTCCACTTT
-,TRBJ1-5,TRBV6-6,-,CASILGGISNQPQHF,TGTGCCAGTATCTTGGGAGGGATAAGCAATCAGCCCCAGCATTTT
few,TRBJ2-5,TRBV7-2,TRBD2,CASSYGAGVISKETQYF,TGTGCCAGCAGCTATGGGGCGGGGGTAATCTCGAAAGAGACCCAGTACTTC
-,TRBJ1-1,TRBV7-9,-,CASSFYTGHTEAFF,TGTGCCAGCAGCTTTTATACAGGGCACACTGAAGCTTTCTTT
-,TRBJ2-6,TRBV9,TRBD1,CASSGRDRAISGANVLTF,TGTGCCAGCAGCGGGCGGGACAGGGCTATATCTGGGGCCAACGTCCTGACTTTC
-,TRBJ1-1,TRBV7-2,-,CASSLLVAGAFF,TGTGCCAGCAGCTTACTTGTCGCGGGGGCTTTCTTT
few,TRBJ1-1,TRBV20-1,TRBD1,CSAHKGQFNTEAFF,TGCAGTGCCCACAAGGGACAGTTTAACACTGAAGCTTTCTTT
few,TRBJ2-3,TRBV20-1,-,CSASGAYTQYF,TGCAGTGCTAGTGGGGCATATACGCAGTATTTT
many,TRBJ2-7,TRBV12-3/TRBV12-4,TRBD2,CASSFGGGAGEQYF,TGTGCCAGCAGTTTTGGCGGGGGGGCCGGTGAGCAGTACTTC